One T cell receptor beta chain is described in this entry. What it binds is not known. These data are taken from a study of identical twins. General study findings and limits: For cord blood, abundant beta clonotypes had fewer insertions, unlike memory repertoires, which showed none. Models underestimated TCR alpha sharing (out-of-frame) in monozygotic twins.

Germline V gene sequence: CDR1 GTSNPN, CDR2 SVGIG (reference sequence). The V end lost 5 bases, the J end lost 5 bases, and 12 bases lay between the germline ends. The CDR3 sequence is 12 residues long. Unique molecular identifiers were in the cDNA, with template-switch universal primer binding. TCRdb processed the 5' RACE reads anew with MiXCR; each CDR3 protein has one entry. Among fewer than 650,000 distinct CDR3 sequences listed, 9% to 10% were seen once. This same sample was also part of a study on yellow fever vaccine responses in identical twins.

The chain has TRBV30 and TRBJ1-1, with D hard to call. Source material: PBMCs. This TCR was sampled from a woman aged 18-29 years in good health. In nucleotides, the CDR3 is TGTGCCTGGTTCGGTCAAAGGACTGAAGCTTTCTTT. This codes for CAWFGQRTEAFF.